This is a list of T cell receptor beta chains from one sample in a study of shared clonotypes between healthy human individuals. TCRdb's table, derived via immunoSEQ multiplex PCR, lists solely in-frame clones and lacks some. The sample gives more than 2,000,000 clones, over 85% of which show up once; about 0.13% is in the top ten. Material for sequencing was naive CD4+ T cells sorted from blood. The receptors derive from a man aged 18-30 years in good health. Both conserved end residues are part of each CDR3. Each record gives: J gene, D gene, clone size, V gene, CDR3 protein, CDR3 DNA. D genes are given only for firm matches. Part of the rows lack a size; the others show once, few, many or a class for expanded clones.

>TRBJ2-1|TRBD2|-|TRBV10-1
CASSDPSGGARDEQFF
TGCGCCAGCAGTGATCCTAGCGGGGGGGCCCGGGATGAGCAGTTCTTC
>TRBJ1-2|TRBD1|once|TRBV7-9
CASSPRTGGNYGYTF
TGTGCCAGCAGCCCCCGGACAGGGGGCAACTATGGCTACACCTTC
>TRBJ2-3|TRBD1|-|TRBV5-1
CASSWTGKDTQYF
TGCGCCAGCAGCTGGACAGGGAAGGATACGCAGTATTTT
>TRBJ2-5|TRBD1|once|TRBV18
CASSPPGQGETQYF
TGTGCCAGCTCACCCCCGGGACAGGGGGAGACCCAGTACTTC
>TRBJ2-7|TRBD1|-|TRBV7-9
CASSFSGGTYEQYF
TGTGCCAGCAGCTTCTCAGGGGGAACCTACGAGCAGTACTTC
>TRBJ1-1|-|-|TRBV6-1
CASSDQPVLNTEAFF
TGTGCCAGCAGCGACCAGCCCGTTTTGAACACTGAAGCTTTCTTT
>TRBJ1-2|-|-|TRBV7-9
CASSLIQERLDGYTF
TGTGCCAGCAGCTTAATTCAAGAAAGGCTTGATGGCTACACCTTC
>TRBJ2-5|TRBD2|-|TRBV7-2
CASSPRPTSGFQQETQYF
TGTGCCAGCAGCCCTCGACCGACTAGCGGGTTCCAACAAGAGACCCAGTACTTC
>TRBJ1-4|-|-|TRBV7-9
CASSPVGPPGEKLFF
TGTGCCAGCAGCCCTGTAGGTCCGCCGGGAGAAAAACTGTTTTTT
>TRBJ1-1|-|-|TRBV6-5
CASRTIVGNTEAFF
TGTGCCAGCAGGACCATTGTTGGGAACACTGAAGCTTTCTTT
>TRBJ2-1|-|-|TRBV11-2
CASSPGGGNEQFF
TGTGCCAGCAGCCCCGGCGGAGGCAATGAGCAGTTCTTC
>TRBJ1-5|-|-|TRBV27
CASSKYPGEPQHF
TGTGCCAGCAGCAAATACCCTGGGGAGCCCCAGCATTTT
>TRBJ1-6|TRBD1|-|TRBV19
CASSIGTGTLDSPLHF
TGTGCCAGTAGTATAGGGACAGGGACTCTCGATTCACCCCTCCACTTT
>TRBJ2-1|-|-|TRBV9
CASSAKSAFYNEQFF
TGTGCCAGCAGCGCTAAAAGCGCTTTCTACAATGAGCAGTTCTTC
>TRBJ2-5|-|once|TRBV5-1
CASSLEQGGGETQYF
TGCGCCAGCAGCTTGGAACAGGGAGGTGGGGAGACCCAGTACTTC
>TRBJ2-2|TRBD2|-|TRBV7-7
CASSHTSGARGTGELFF
TGTGCTAGCAGCCACACTAGCGGTGCCCGGGGCACCGGGGAGCTGTTTTTT
>TRBJ1-5|-|-|TRBV10-3
CAISESIEVAVFIANQPQHF
TGTGCCATCAGTGAGTCGATAGAGGTCGCGGTCTTTATAGCGAATCAGCCCCAGCATTTT
>TRBJ2-7|-|-|TRBV6-5
CASSYSGTIYEQYF
TGTGCCAGCAGTTACTCGGGTACCATCTACGAGCAGTACTTC
>TRBJ1-1|-|-|TRBV7-2
CASSIGRENTEAFF
TGTGCCAGCAGCATAGGTAGAGAGAACACTGAAGCTTTCTTT
>TRBJ2-5|TRBD2|-|TRBV9
CASSPGTSGRGETQYF
TGTGCCAGCAGTCCCGGCACTAGCGGGAGAGGGGAGACCCAGTACTTC
>TRBJ2-2|-|-|TRBV6-1
CAILGNTGELFF
TGTGCCATTCTTGGGAACACCGGGGAGCTGTTTTTT
>TRBJ2-5|TRBD1|-|TRBV18
CASSRAGGSETQYF
TGTGCCAGCTCACGGGCAGGGGGCTCAGAGACCCAGTACTTC
>TRBJ2-7|-|-|TRBV29-1
CSVEGQDNTYEQYF
TGCAGCGTTGAAGGCCAGGATAATACCTACGAGCAGTACTTC
>TRBJ1-4|-|-|TRBV19
CASSIVGPPAGSEKLFF
TGTGCCAGTAGTATAGTGGGTCCCCCGGCGGGGAGTGAAAAACTGTTTTTT
>TRBJ1-1|-|-|TRBV28
CASSGHLTNTEAFF
TGTGCCAGCAGTGGGCACCTCACGAACACTGAAGCTTTCTTT
>TRBJ2-5|TRBD1|-|TRBV5-1
CASSSRQGVWETQYF
TGCGCCAGCAGCTCACGACAGGGGGTGTGGGAGACCCAGTACTTC
>TRBJ1-3|-|-|TRBV5-1
CASSLEGSHSGNTIYF
TGCGCCAGCAGCTTGGAAGGAAGCCACTCTGGAAACACCATATATTTT
>TRBJ1-1|-|-|TRBV21-1
CASSKGGHTEAFF
TGTGCCAGCAGCAAAGGGGGCCACACTGAAGCTTTCTTT
>TRBJ2-5|TRBD2|-|TRBV10-3
CAIRKGLQETQYF
TGTGCCATCAGGAAGGGACTACAAGAGACCCAGTACTTC
>TRBJ1-1|TRBD1|-|TRBV7-2
CASSPWQGAQTEAFF
TGTGCCAGCAGCCCTTGGCAGGGGGCGCAGACTGAAGCTTTCTTT
>TRBJ1-1|-|-|TRBV9
CASSVNPEGGRGTTDTEAFF
TGTGCCAGCAGCGTAAACCCCGAGGGGGGGCGCGGTACAACGGACACTGAAGCTTTCTTT
>TRBJ2-7|TRBD2|-|TRBV27
CASRYRGSSTSGPYEQYF
TGTGCCAGCAGATACAGGGGTAGTAGTACTAGCGGGCCTTACGAGCAGTACTTC
>TRBJ2-1|-|-|TRBV6-5
CAFRRGGYNEQFF
TGTGCCTTTCGTAGGGGCGGGTACAATGAGCAGTTCTTC
>TRBJ2-1|TRBD2|-|TRBV19
CASRQGLLAGGPYEQFF
TGTGCCAGTAGACAGGGCCTTCTAGCGGGAGGGCCCTATGAGCAGTTCTTC
>TRBJ2-3|-|-|TRBV28
CASSAPTLGDTQYF
TGTGCCAGCAGCGCCCCCACCCTGGGGGATACGCAGTATTTT
>TRBJ2-4|-|-|TRBV4-3
CASSQDRASSQLDIQYF
TGCGCCAGCAGCCAAGACCGAGCCTCTAGCCAGCTCGACATTCAGTACTTC
>TRBJ2-7|TRBD1|-|TRBV5-1
CASSPRQGSSYEQYF
TGCGCCAGCAGCCCGAGACAGGGGAGCTCCTACGAGCAGTACTTC
>TRBJ2-6|-|-|TRBV30
CAWSSNPSGANVLTF
TGTGCCTGGAGTTCAAATCCTTCTGGGGCCAACGTCCTGACTTTC
>TRBJ1-2|-|-|TRBV7-8
CASSLATGGYGYTF
TGTGCCAGCAGCTTAGCGACAGGTGGATATGGCTACACCTTC
>TRBJ1-5|TRBD1|-|TRBV6-6
CASRVRGHNQPQHF
TGTGCCAGCCGAGTAAGGGGGCATAATCAGCCCCAGCATTTT
>TRBJ2-7|-|-|TRBV5-4
CASSSGTVSYEQYF
TGTGCCAGCAGCTCGGGGACCGTTTCCTACGAGCAGTACTTC
>TRBJ2-5|-|-|TRBV19
CASSIPGETQYF
TGTGCCAGTAGTATACCGGGAGAGACCCAGTACTTC
>TRBJ1-2|-|-|TRBV6-1
CASRLTVVYGYTF
TGTGCCAGCAGATTGACAGTCGTATATGGCTACACCTTC
>TRBJ2-7|TRBD2|-|TRBV6-5
CASKQGGTSLTEQYF
TGTGCCAGCAAACAAGGGGGGACTAGTTTGACCGAGCAGTACTTC
>TRBJ2-7|-|-|TRBV5-1
CASSYESRSSGDEQYF
TGCGCCAGCAGCTATGAGTCTCGGAGTTCGGGCGACGAGCAGTACTTC
>TRBJ2-2|TRBD2|-|TRBV5-1
CASSLVGRAFTGELFF
TGCGCCAGCAGCTTGGTGGGGAGGGCCTTCACCGGGGAGCTGTTTTTT
>TRBJ2-3|TRBD1|-|TRBV29-1
CSGLGQGARGTDTQYF
TGCAGCGGGCTGGGACAGGGGGCGAGGGGCACAGATACGCAGTATTTT
>TRBJ1-3|-|-|TRBV5-1
CASSDRRSGNTIYF
TGCGCCAGCAGCGATCGCCGCTCTGGAAACACCATATATTTT
>TRBJ2-7|TRBD1|once|TRBV19
CASSNRQGPTYEQYF
TGTGCCAGTAGTAACCGACAGGGGCCGACCTACGAGCAGTACTTC
>TRBJ2-2|-|-|TRBV7-3
CASSPANTGELFF
TGTGCCAGCAGTCCGGCGAACACCGGGGAGCTGTTTTTT
>TRBJ2-1|TRBD2|-|TRBV28
CAGSGPEVNEQFF
TGTGCCGGTAGCGGGCCTGAGGTCAATGAGCAGTTCTTC
>TRBJ2-4|-|-|TRBV29-1
CSVAGRLAKNIQYF
TGCAGCGTGGCTGGACGCCTAGCCAAAAACATTCAGTACTTC
>TRBJ2-7|-|-|TRBV14
CASSHTGSGPYEQYF
TGTGCCAGCAGCCACACAGGGAGTGGTCCCTACGAGCAGTACTTC
>TRBJ1-1|-|few|TRBV2
CASSAGPTEAFF
TGTGCCAGCAGTGCAGGCCCCACTGAAGCTTTCTTT